Presented here are 11 T cell receptor beta chains from one specimen sequenced in a study of cytotoxic CD8 clonotypes in ibrutinib-treated CLL. Data came from immunoSEQ multiplex PCR; TCRdb stores just in-frame clones and leaves some out. The table records 50,000 to 70,000 clones, about 54% of them present only once. This specimen consisted of PBMCs, obtained at disease progression, from a patient treated with ibrutinib. All receptors derive from a human donor with chronic lymphocytic leukemia.

The V gene is TRBV5-1, the J gene TRBJ2-2; the match to TRBD2 covers 15 bases. Trimming cost V 5 bases and J 6 bases; bases outside gene matches: 5. CDR3 length equals 16 residues. CDR1 is SGHRS and CDR2 is YFSETQ in the germline V gene. The DNA of the CDR3 is TGCGCCAGCAGATGGGGACTAGCGGGAGGTGCCGGGGAGCTGTTTTTT. This gives the protein CASRWGLAGGAGELFF.

The genes are TRBV5-1 and TRBJ2-3, with D perhaps matching TRBD1 or TRBD2 (6 bases each). Trimming removed 3 bases at V and 0 bases at J, with 11 bases between. The germline V gene has CDR1 SGHRS and CDR2 YFSETQ. CDR3 size: 15 residues. CDR3 sequence: CASSSQGTSTDTQYF. As DNA, the CDR3 is TGCGCCAGCAGCTCCCAGGGGACTAGCACAGATACGCAGTATTTT.

Only a few counts were recorded for this clone. CDR3: CASSFVGEQYF. The CDR3 DNA follows: TGTGCCAGCAGTTTCGTCGGCGAGCAGTACTTC. The chain has TRBV28 and TRBJ2-7; D is ambiguous. This CDR3 comprises 11 residues. Trimming cost V 3 bases and J 6 bases, with 6 bases left between them. Germline assignment: CDR1 MDHEN and CDR2 SYDVKM.

The sample holds a few counts of this clone. The chain joins TRBV2 to TRBJ2-3; 9 bases match TRBD2. V lost 7 bases to trimming and J lost 4 bases; unmatched junction nucleotides: 6. In germline, CDR1 is SNHLY, CDR2 FYNNEI. This CDR3 spans 14 amino acids. DNA for the CDR3: TGTGCCAGCACCGGGGCGGGAGGGGCAGATACGCAGTATTTT. Amino acids: CASTGAGGADTQYF.

This sequence joins TRBV30 and TRBJ1-4, with D unclear. The length of the CDR3 is 13 residues. Germline values: CDR1 GTSNPN, CDR2 SVGIG (reference sequence). Trimming left V 4 bases short and J 6 bases short, with 12 bases between. CDR3 in amino acids: CAWKRGRDEKLFF. Here the CDR3 DNA reads TGTGCCTGGAAGCGGGGTCGGGATGAAAAACTGTTTTTT.

J is TRBJ1-1 and V is TRBV29-1; maybe TRBD1 (6 bases). The CDR3 totals 13 residues. Germline V gives CDR1 SQVTM, CDR2 ANQGSEA. V shed 7 bases and J shed 4 bases, with 16 bases lying between them. CDR3 region: CSAREQGGTEAFF. In DNA, the CDR3 is TGCAGCGCCCGGGAACAGGGTGGCACTGAAGCTTTCTTT.

V usage is TRBV5-1 and J usage is TRBJ2-1; 10 positions agree with TRBD2. Germline-derived CDR1 and CDR2 are SGHRS and YFSETQ. Germline trimming cut 5 bases from V and 4 bases from J; bases unmatched to any gene: 6. This CDR3 has 15 amino acids. The chain's CDR3 is CASSLTSGEYNEQFF. As DNA, the CDR3 is TGCGCCAGCAGTCTAACTAGCGGGGAATACAATGAGCAGTTCTTC.

The gene calls are TRBV10-3 and TRBJ1-4; D gene unclear. There are 15 residues in the CDR3. The germline V gene encodes CDR1 ENHRY and CDR2 SYGVKD. The ends were cut back, 3 bases at V and 5 bases at J, with 13 bases in the middle. In DNA, the CDR3 is TGTGCCATCAGTGATAGTGTAGGTACGAATGAAAAACTGTTTTTT. It codes for CAISDSVGTNEKLFF.

The rearrangement joins TRBV7-2 to TRBJ2-5, with D perhaps TRBD1 or TRBD2 (5 bases each). CDR1 SGHTA and CDR2 FQGNSA come from the germline V gene. V was cut by 5 bases and J by 5 bases, with 18 bases left in between. CDR3 length equals 15 residues. This CDR3 is CASSPEGDRPETQYF. Written as DNA, the CDR3 is TGTGCCAGCAGCCCTGAAGGGGACCGGCCGGAGACCCAGTACTTC.

CDR3 residues: CAISHKTVNTEAFF. CDR3 coding DNA: TGTGCCATCAGCCATAAGACAGTGAACACTGAAGCTTTCTTT. The chain carries TRBV10-3 and TRBJ1-1; D is perhaps TRBD1 (5 bases). Germline assignment: CDR1 ENHRY and CDR2 SYGVKD. The V end was cut by 6 bases, the J end by 0 bases, with 11 bases between. This CDR3 spans 14 amino acids.

As DNA, the CDR3 is TGTGCCAGCAGTTCGACCGGGACTAGCGACAATGAGCAGTTCTTC. Its translation is CASSSTGTSDNEQFF. The rearrangement links TRBV6-5 to TRBJ2-1; 10 bases line up with TRBD2. The CDR3 spans 15 residues. V was clipped by 4 bases and J by 5 bases; unmatched bases: 5. CDR1 is MNHEY, CDR2 SVGAGI, per germline.